This is a list of T cell receptor beta chains from one sample in a study of cytomegalovirus exposure and HLA in healthy donors. Data came from immunoSEQ multiplex PCR; TCRdb stores just in-frame clones and leaves some out. The sample lists about 200,000 clones, over 70% seen once, with less than 2% in the top ten. The specimen was PBMCs. All receptors come from a middle-aged man in good health and CMV-seropositive. The CDR3 runs from the conserved cysteine through the conserved F or W.

J gene,V gene,CDR3 protein
TRBJ1-2,TRBV7-2,CASSFTATANYGYTF
TRBJ2-1,TRBV9,CASSPHPTTSNEQFF
TRBJ2-2,TRBV5-4,CASSPPQGLLTGELFF
TRBJ2-1,TRBV10-3,CAISESAGTSGEYNEQFF
TRBJ1-1,TRBV6-4,CAGGVGRTEAFF
TRBJ2-3,TRBV7-9,CASSPLEGDSHKRDTQYF
TRBJ1-3,TRBV9,CASTRDSGNTIYF
TRBJ2-1,TRBV4-2,CASSQETRETFYNEQFF
TRBJ1-2,TRBV7-8,CASSLGPGYGYTF
TRBJ2-5,TRBV29-1,CSERQGETQYF
TRBJ2-3,TRBV19,CASSASRGSSDTQYF
TRBJ1-1,TRBV28,CASSLQSNTEAFF
TRBJ2-3,TRBV7-3,CASSLTGQGTDTQYF
TRBJ2-1,TRBV13,CASSLGAGENEQFF
TRBJ1-2,TRBV2,CASSALEAGYTF
TRBJ2-7,TRBV7-9,CASSLALAGTSVEQYF
TRBJ1-1,TRBV7-2,CASSLDGGGVTEAFF
TRBJ1-5,TRBV7-3,CASSLTPNQPQHF
TRBJ1-1,TRBV30,CAWSVPGHTSEAFF